Listed below are T cell receptor beta chains from one sample, sequenced in a study of blood T cell repertoires in COVID-19. The table came from immunoSEQ multiplex PCR; TCRdb's copy has only in-frame clones and leaves some out. Among around 280,000 clones listed, around 90% were seen once. Sample: PBMCs or T cells enriched from blood (not recorded which). The receptors shown here come from a woman aged 18-29 years with acute COVID-19. Each CDR3 is given with its conserved first and last residue. The D gene is left open where the match is weak.

V	D	CDR3
TRBV9	.	CASSDRGDNTEAFF
TRBV5-1	TRBD1	CASSPRTGTGELFF
TRBV5-1	.	CASKRRDQSQETQYF
TRBV6-1	TRBD1	CASSDRGRGEAFF
TRBV7-2	.	CASSLSLRGGSEQYF
TRBV27	TRBD2	CASGLAGGNEQFF
TRBV13	.	CASSFPGTRNYGYTF
TRBV6-1	TRBD1	CASSELGQGSSIQFF
TRBV19	.	CASTLRVSNQPQHF
TRBV4-2	.	CASSQEGPTTGTEQYF
TRBV11-2	TRBD2	CASTHTRTSDGTNEQFF
TRBV30	TRBD1	CAWDRGQDGYTF
TRBV27	TRBD2	CASSPRLAGGPLETQYF
TRBV6-6	.	CASSRWSRSGANVLTF
TRBV30	TRBD2	CAWSTSGTSGRARYNEQFF
TRBV5-1	TRBD1	CASSLDRGLDTIYF
TRBV14	TRBD2	CASSPRGREEQYF
TRBV12-3/TRBV12-4	.	CASSPPGPYGYTF
TRBV7-9	TRBD1	CASSLDGTGIQPQHF
TRBV27	.	CASKLRERGTDTQYF
TRBV2	.	CASRGGSSSGNTIYF
TRBV6-5	TRBD2	CASSYSLLAGNEQFF
TRBV29-1	.	CSVEEYRESNTEAFF
TRBV27	.	CASSFGGPETQYF
TRBV18	TRBD1	CASSHTRQGDNQPQHF
TRBV7-2	TRBD2	CASSFSGGETQYF
TRBV3-1/TRBV3-2	.	CASSQRSTDTQYF
TRBV4-1	TRBD2	CASSQPGLAGSYEQYF
TRBV18	TRBD1	CASSPLGQGRVNTEAFF
TRBV11-3	TRBD2	CASSKRRGEGRYEQFF
TRBV28	.	CASTPQGYRPDTQYF
TRBV30	TRBD1	CAWSDTQGASQPQHF
TRBV3-1/TRBV3-2	.	CASSQWGPGGYTF
TRBV5-1	.	CASSLASDYGYTF
TRBV12-5	.	CASGLVRDGQVATHYNQPQHF
TRBV30	TRBD1	CARDTGTGNTEAFF
TRBV28	TRBD2	CASSFSGRIADTQYF